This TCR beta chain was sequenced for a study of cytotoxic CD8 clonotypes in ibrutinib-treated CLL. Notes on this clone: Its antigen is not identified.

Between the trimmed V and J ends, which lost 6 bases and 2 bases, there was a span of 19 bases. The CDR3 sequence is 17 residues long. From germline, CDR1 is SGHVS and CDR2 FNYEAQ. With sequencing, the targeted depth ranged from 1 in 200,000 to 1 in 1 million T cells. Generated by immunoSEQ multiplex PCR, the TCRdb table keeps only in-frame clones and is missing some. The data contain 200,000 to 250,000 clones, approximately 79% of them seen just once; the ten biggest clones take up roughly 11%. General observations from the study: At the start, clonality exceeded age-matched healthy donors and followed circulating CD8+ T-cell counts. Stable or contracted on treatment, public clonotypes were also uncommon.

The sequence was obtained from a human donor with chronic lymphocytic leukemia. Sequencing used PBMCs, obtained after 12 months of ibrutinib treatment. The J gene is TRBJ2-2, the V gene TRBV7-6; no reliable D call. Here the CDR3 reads CASRLRTAAQNTGELFF. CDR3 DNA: TGTGCCAGCAGACTACGCACTGCCGCACAAAACACCGGGGAGCTGTTTTTT.